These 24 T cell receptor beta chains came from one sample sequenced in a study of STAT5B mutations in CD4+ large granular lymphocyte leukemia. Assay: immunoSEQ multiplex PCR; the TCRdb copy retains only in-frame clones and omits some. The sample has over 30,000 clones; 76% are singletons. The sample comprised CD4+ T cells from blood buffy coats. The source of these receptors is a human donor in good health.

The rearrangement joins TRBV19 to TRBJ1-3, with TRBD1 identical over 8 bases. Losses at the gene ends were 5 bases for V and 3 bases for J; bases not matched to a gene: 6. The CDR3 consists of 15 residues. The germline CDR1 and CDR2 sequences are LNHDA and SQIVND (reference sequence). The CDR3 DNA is TGTGCCAGTAGTCCCCAGGGGGCTCGTGGAAACACCATATATTTT. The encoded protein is CASSPQGARGNTIYF.

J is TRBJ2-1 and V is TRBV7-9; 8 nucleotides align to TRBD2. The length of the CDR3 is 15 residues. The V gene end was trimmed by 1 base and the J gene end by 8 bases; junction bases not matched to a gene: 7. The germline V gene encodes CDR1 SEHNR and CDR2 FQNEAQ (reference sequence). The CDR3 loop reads CASSLVGGRSHEQFF. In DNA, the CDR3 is TGTGCCAGCAGCTTAGTGGGCGGGAGGTCCCATGAGCAGTTCTTC.

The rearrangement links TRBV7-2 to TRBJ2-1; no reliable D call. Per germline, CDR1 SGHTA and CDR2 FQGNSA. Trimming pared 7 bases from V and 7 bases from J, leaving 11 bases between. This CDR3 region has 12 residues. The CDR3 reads CASTYLTNEQFF. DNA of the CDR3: TGTGCCAGCACCTATTTGACGAATGAGCAGTTCTTC. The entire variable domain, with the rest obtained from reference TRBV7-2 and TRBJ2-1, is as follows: GAGVSQSPSNKVTEKGKDVELRCDPISGHTALYWYRQSLGQGLEFLIYFQGNSAPDKSGLPSDRFSAERTGGSVSTLTIQRTQQEDSAVYLCASTYLTNEQFFGPGTRLTVL.

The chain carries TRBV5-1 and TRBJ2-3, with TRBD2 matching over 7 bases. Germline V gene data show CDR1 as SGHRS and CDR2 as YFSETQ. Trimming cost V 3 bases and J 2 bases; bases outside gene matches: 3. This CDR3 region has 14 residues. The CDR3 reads CASSSQRDTDTQYF. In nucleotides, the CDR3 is TGCGCCAGCAGCTCGCAGCGGGACACAGATACGCAGTATTTT. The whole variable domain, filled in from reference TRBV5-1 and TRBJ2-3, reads KAGVTQTPRYLIKTRGQQVTLSCSPISGHRSVSWYQQTPGQGLQFLFEYFSETQRNKGNFPGRFSGRQFSNSRSEMNVSTLELGDSALYLCASSSQRDTDTQYFGPGTRLTVL.

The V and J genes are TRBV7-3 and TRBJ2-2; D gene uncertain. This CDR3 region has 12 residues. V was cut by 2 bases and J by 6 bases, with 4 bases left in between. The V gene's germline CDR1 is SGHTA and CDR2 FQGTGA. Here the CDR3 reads CASSLDAGELFF. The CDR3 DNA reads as TGTGCCAGCAGCTTAGACGCCGGGGAGCTGTTTTTT.

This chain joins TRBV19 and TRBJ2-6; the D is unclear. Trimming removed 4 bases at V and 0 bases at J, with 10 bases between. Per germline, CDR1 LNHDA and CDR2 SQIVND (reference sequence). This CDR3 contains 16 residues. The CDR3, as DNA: TGTGCCAGTAGTAAAATTTCTGGCTCTGGGGCCAACGTCCTGACTTTC. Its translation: CASSKISGSGANVLTF.

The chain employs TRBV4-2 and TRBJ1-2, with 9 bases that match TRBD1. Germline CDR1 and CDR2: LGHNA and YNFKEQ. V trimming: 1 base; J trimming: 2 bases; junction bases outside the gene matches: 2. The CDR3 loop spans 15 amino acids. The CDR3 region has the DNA TGTGCCAGCAGCCAAGCGGGACAGGGAAACTATGGCTACACCTTC. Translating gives CASSQAGQGNYGYTF.

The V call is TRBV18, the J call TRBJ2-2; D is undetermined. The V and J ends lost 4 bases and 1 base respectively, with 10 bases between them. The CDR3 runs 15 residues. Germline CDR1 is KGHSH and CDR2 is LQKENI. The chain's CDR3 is CASSRQALNTGELFF. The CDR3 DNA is TGTGCCAGCTCACGTCAGGCCTTGAACACCGGGGAGCTGTTTTTT.

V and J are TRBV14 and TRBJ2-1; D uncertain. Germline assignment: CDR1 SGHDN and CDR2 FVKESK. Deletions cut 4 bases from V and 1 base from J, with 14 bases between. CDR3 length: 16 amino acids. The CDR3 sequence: CASSLPGGGSYNEQFF. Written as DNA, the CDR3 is TGTGCCAGCAGCCTTCCCGGCGGCGGATCCTACAATGAGCAGTTCTTC.

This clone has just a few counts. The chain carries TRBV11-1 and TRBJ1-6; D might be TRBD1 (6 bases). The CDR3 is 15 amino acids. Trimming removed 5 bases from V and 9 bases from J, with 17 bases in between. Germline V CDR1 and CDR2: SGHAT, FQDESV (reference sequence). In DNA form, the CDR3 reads TGTGCCAGCAGCACACAGGGCAGCGGAGGTTCACCCCTCCACTTT. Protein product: CASSTQGSGGSPLHF. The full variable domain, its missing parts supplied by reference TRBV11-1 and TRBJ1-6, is EAEVAQSPRYKITEKSQAVAFWCDPISGHATLYWYRQILGQGPELLVQFQDESVVDDSQLPKDRFSAERLKGVDSTLKIQPAELGDSAMYLCASSTQGSGGSPLHFGNGTRLTVT.

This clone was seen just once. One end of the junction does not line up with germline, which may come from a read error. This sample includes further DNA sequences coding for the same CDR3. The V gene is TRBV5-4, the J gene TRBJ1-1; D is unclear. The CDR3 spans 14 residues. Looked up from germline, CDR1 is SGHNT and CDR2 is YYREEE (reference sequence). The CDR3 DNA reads TGTGCCAGCAGCCTTCGGACTTTCGGCACTGAAGCCTTCTTT. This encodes CASSLRTFGTEAFF.

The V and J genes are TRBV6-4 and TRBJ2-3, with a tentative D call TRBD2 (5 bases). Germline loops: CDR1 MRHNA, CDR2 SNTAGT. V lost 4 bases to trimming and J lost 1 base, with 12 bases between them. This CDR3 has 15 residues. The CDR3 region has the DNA TGTGCCAGCAGTGCGCAAGGAGGCCGCACAGATACGCAGTATTTT. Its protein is CASSAQGGRTDTQYF.

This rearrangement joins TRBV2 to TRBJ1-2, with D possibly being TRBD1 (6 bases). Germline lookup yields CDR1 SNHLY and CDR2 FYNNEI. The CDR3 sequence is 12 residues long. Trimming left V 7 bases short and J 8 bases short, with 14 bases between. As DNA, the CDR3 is TGTGCCAGCACTTTGGACAGCGACGGCTACACCTTC. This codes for CASTLDSDGYTF. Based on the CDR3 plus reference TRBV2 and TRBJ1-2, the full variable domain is EPEVTQTPSHQVTQMGQEVILRCVPISNHLYFYWYRQILGQKVEFLVSFYNNEISEKSEIFDDQFSVERPDGSNFTLKIRSTKLEDSAMYFCASTLDSDGYTFGSGTRLTVV.

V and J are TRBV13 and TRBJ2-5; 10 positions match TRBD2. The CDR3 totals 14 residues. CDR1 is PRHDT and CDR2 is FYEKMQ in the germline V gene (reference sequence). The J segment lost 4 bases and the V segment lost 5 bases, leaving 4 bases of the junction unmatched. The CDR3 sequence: CASSPRLAGETQYF. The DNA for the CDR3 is TGTGCCAGCAGCCCCCGACTAGCGGGAGAGACCCAGTACTTC.

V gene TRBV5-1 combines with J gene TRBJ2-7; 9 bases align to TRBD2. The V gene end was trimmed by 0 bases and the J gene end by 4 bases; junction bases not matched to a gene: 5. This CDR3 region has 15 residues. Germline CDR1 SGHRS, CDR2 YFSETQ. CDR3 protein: CASSLGSSGSYEQYF. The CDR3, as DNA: TGCGCCAGCAGCTTGGGCAGTAGCGGGAGTTACGAGCAGTACTTC.

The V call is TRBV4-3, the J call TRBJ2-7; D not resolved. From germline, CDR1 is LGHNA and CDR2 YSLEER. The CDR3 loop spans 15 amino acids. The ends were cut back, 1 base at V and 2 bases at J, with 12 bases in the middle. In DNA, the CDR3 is TGCGCCAGCAGCCAAGGTAGGATATCGACCTACGAGCAGTACTTC. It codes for CASSQGRISTYEQYF.

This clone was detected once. The CDR3 is CASMGGQGGAYEQYF. The CDR3 region has the DNA TGTGCCAGTATGGGGGGACAGGGTGGCGCCTACGAGCAGTACTTC. This chain joins TRBV19 and TRBJ2-7; 9 nucleotides align to TRBD1. The length of the CDR3 is 15 residues. After removal of 7 bases from V and 2 bases from J, the junction contained 9 bases not matched to a gene. Germline CDR1 reads LNHDA; CDR2 reads SQIVND (reference sequence).

CDR3 bases: TGCGCCAGCAGCGCACAACGGACTAGCGGGGGGGTCAATGAGCAGTTCTTC. Encoded protein: CASSAQRTSGGVNEQFF. The chain employs TRBV5-1 and TRBJ2-1; TRBD2 matches at 15 bases. V was pared by 4 bases and J by 6 bases, with 8 bases of the junction left unmatched. The CDR3 has 17 residues. Germline CDR1 is SGHRS and CDR2 is YFSETQ.

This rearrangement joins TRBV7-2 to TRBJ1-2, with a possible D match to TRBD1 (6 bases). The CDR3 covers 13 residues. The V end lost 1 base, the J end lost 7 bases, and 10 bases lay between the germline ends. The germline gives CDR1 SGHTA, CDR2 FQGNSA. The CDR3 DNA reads TGTGCCAGCAGCTTAGGGGGGGCTAGTGGCTACACCTTC. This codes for CASSLGGASGYTF.

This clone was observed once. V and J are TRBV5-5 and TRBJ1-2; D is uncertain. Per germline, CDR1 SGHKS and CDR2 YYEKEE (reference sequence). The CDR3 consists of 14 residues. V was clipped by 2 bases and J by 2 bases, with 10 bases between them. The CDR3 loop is CASSFPGRNYGYTF. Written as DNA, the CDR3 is TGTGCCAGCAGCTTCCCAGGTCGCAACTATGGCTACACCTTC.

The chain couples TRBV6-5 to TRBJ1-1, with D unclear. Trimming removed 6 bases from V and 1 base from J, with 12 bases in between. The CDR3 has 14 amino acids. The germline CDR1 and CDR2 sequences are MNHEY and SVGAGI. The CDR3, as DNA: TGTGCCAGCAGCCGCTGGGTCGGGAACACTGAAGCTTTCTTT. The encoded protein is CASSRWVGNTEAFF.

CDR3 protein: CSVELVVAKNIQYF. In nucleotides, the CDR3 is TGCAGCGTTGAGTTGGTGGTAGCCAAAAACATTCAGTACTTC. The chain carries TRBV29-1 and TRBJ2-4; D is undetermined. Per the germline V gene, CDR1 is SQVTM and CDR2 is ANQGSEA. V shed 3 bases and J shed 0 bases, with 9 bases lying between them. The CDR3 runs to 14 residues. The complete variable domain, with remaining parts taken from reference TRBV29-1 and TRBJ2-4, reads SAVISQKPSRDICQRGTSLTIQCQVDSQVTMMFWYRQQPGQSLTLIATANQGSEATYESGFVIDKFPISRPNLTFSTLTVSNMSPEDSSIYLCSVELVVAKNIQYFGAGTRLSVL.

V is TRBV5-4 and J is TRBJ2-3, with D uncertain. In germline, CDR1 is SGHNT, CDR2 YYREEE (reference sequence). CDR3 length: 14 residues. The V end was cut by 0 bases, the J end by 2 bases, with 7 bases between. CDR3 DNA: TGTGCCAGCAGCTTGGATCCACTCACAGATACGCAGTATTTT. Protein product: CASSLDPLTDTQYF.

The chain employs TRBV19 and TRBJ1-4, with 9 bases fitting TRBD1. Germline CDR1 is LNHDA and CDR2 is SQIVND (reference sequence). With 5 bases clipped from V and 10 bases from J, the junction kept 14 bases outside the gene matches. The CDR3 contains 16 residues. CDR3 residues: CASSPRVPGQGVKLFF. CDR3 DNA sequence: TGTGCCAGTAGTCCCCGGGTGCCGGGACAGGGCGTAAAACTGTTTTTT.